The 25 T cell receptor beta chains in this list originate from one sample, sequenced in a study of blood T cell repertoires in COVID-19. Sequencing was performed with immunoSEQ multiplex PCR; in TCRdb, only in-frame clones are kept and a portion is missing. The sample lists about 340,000 clones; approximately 92% were seen once. Source material: PBMCs or T cells enriched from blood (not recorded which). The receptors here all came from a woman aged 30 to 39 who had recovered from COVID-19.

The rearrangement links TRBV29-1 to TRBJ1-2; D is unclear. Germline loops: CDR1 SQVTM, CDR2 ANQGSEA. The CDR3 is 11 residues long. V shed 5 bases and J shed 0 bases, with 4 bases lying between them. In nucleotides, the CDR3 is TGCAGCGTTACAGCTAACTATGGCTACACCTTC. This translates into CSVTANYGYTF.

The CDR3 nucleotides read TGTGCCAGCTCACCCGAACAGGGGATAGTACATCAGCCCCAGCATTTT. Translating it yields CASSPEQGIVHQPQHF. The V and J genes are TRBV18 and TRBJ1-5; 7 nucleotides match TRBD1. Germline-derived CDR1 and CDR2 are KGHSH and LQKENI. The CDR3 loop spans 16 amino acids. V was clipped by 3 bases and J by 5 bases; unmatched bases: 10.

This chain links TRBV28 with TRBJ1-5, with D uncertain. The CDR3 has 13 residues. Trimming shortened V by 6 bases and J by 4 bases, and 10 bases separated the two germline ends. Germline loops: CDR1 MDHEN, CDR2 SYDVKM. The CDR3 sequence: CASSDTKNQPQHF. Written as DNA, the CDR3 is TGTGCCAGCAGCGACACGAAAAATCAGCCCCAGCATTTT.

V is TRBV7-2 and J is TRBJ1-1, with D unclear. Germline V gene sequence: CDR1 SGHTA, CDR2 FQGNSA. The V end lost 5 bases, the J end lost 0 bases, and 10 bases lay between the germline ends. The CDR3 loop spans 14 amino acids. CDR3 residues: CASSVRLMNTEAFF. CDR3 in DNA: TGTGCCAGCAGCGTCAGGCTCATGAACACTGAAGCTTTCTTT.

Notes on this clone: The sample has other DNA sequences that encode this CDR3 too. V and J are TRBV5-1 and TRBJ1-1; the D gene is possibly TRBD1 (5 bases). The V and J ends lost 1 base and 4 bases respectively, with 14 bases between them. Germline V gene sequence: CDR1 SGHRS, CDR2 YFSETQ. This CDR3 is built from 15 residues. The CDR3 region has the DNA TGCGCCAGCAGCTTGACAGGCACCCCGGGCACTGAAGCTTTCTTT. Translating gives CASSLTGTPGTEAFF. Full variable domain (missing parts from reference TRBV5-1 and TRBJ1-1): KAGVTQTPRYLIKTRGQQVTLSCSPISGHRSVSWYQQTPGQGLQFLFEYFSETQRNKGNFPGRFSGRQFSNSRSEMNVSTLELGDSALYLCASSLTGTPGTEAFFGQGTRLTVV.

The genes are TRBV5-4 and TRBJ1-3; 9 nucleotides agree with TRBD1. Per germline, CDR1 SGHNT and CDR2 YYREEE (reference sequence). This CDR3 contains 16 residues. The V and J ends lost 4 bases and 5 bases, in that order; junction bases with no gene match: 10. In DNA, the CDR3 is TGTGCCAGCAGCGGTGGACAGGGGCAAGTACGAAACACCATATATTTT. This gives the protein CASSGGQGQVRNTIYF.

The chain joins TRBV7-2 to TRBJ2-1; unclear D gene. Germline CDR1 reads SGHTA; CDR2 reads FQGNSA. V shed 5 bases and J shed 8 bases, with 16 bases lying between them. The CDR3 is 14 amino acids. The CDR3 is CASSQWRGVDEQFF. The CDR3 coding sequence is TGTGCCAGCAGCCAGTGGCGAGGAGTCGATGAGCAGTTCTTC.

In the case of this clone: At one of its ends the junction is not consistent with the germline gene, which may arise from a read error. The chain couples TRBV5-3 to TRBJ1-1, with D tentatively TRBD1 (5 bases). TRBV5-3 is designated an ORF whose function remains uncertain. CDR3 length: 10 amino acids. The CDR3: CARSLQASPF. The CDR3 coding sequence is TGTGCCAGAAGTTTACAGGCTTCCCCCTTT.

The V and J genes are TRBV28 and TRBJ1-2; 7 nucleotides align to TRBD1. This CDR3 is 16 amino acids long. In germline, CDR1 is MDHEN, CDR2 SYDVKM. V lost 3 bases, J lost 8 bases, and 15 bases stayed unmatched. In DNA, the CDR3 is TGTGCCAGCAGTTTGAGGGGCGGAGACAGGGCCTACGGCTACACCTTC. It codes for CASSLRGGDRAYGYTF.

The table lists this clone with a count of one. This sequence joins TRBV20-1 and TRBJ1-1, with 9 bases fitting TRBD1. Germline CDR1 DFQATT, CDR2 SNEGSKA (reference sequence). This CDR3 is 15 amino acids long. V was clipped by 3 bases and J by 4 bases; unmatched bases: 9. CDR3 region: CSASDDRGFATEAFF. DNA of the CDR3: TGCAGTGCTAGTGACGACAGGGGGTTCGCCACTGAAGCTTTCTTT.

This chain links TRBV6-5 with TRBJ2-1, with 9 nucleotides matching TRBD1. V shed 2 bases, J shed 3 bases, and the junction held 2 bases outside the gene matches. Germline loops: CDR1 MNHEY, CDR2 SVGAGI. This CDR3 is built from 15 residues. This CDR3 is CASSYLTGGYNEQFF. CDR3 DNA sequence: TGTGCCAGCAGTTACCTGACAGGGGGCTACAATGAGCAGTTCTTC.

V and J are TRBV5-8 and TRBJ2-1; TRBD2 matches 12 bases. CDR1 SGHTS and CDR2 YDEGEE come from the germline V gene. V shed 5 bases, J shed 4 bases, and the junction held 4 bases outside the gene matches. The CDR3 is 15 amino acids. The CDR3: CASSYGTSGYNEQFF. Here the CDR3 DNA reads TGTGCCAGCAGTTACGGGACTAGCGGGTACAATGAGCAGTTCTTC.

A single count supports this clone. The chain uses TRBV6-5 and TRBJ1-1, with D tentatively TRBD1 (6 bases). The V end was cut by 11 bases, the J end by 7 bases, with 17 bases between. The CDR3 totals 12 residues. CDR1 and CDR2 from the germline V gene are MNHEY and SVGAGI. The CDR3 loop reads CAAPAGACEAFF. The CDR3 DNA follows: TGTGCCGCCCCGGCAGGGGCCTGTGAAGCTTTCTTT.

The chain carries TRBV9 and TRBJ2-7; D may be TRBD1 (6 bases). The CDR3 loop spans 12 amino acids. Germline loops: CDR1 SGDLS, CDR2 YYNGEE. In DNA form, the CDR3 reads TGTGTCCAGGGCTGGGGGCACTACGAGCAGTACTTC. This sequence encodes CVQGWGHYEQYF. The full variable domain, rest sourced from reference TRBV9 and TRBJ2-7, is DSGVTQTPKHLITATGQRVTLRCSPRSGDLSVYWYQQSLDQGLQFLIQYYNGEERAKGNILERFSAQQFPDLHSELNLSSLELGDSALYFCVQGWGHYEQYFGPGTRLTVT.

The J gene is TRBJ1-5, the V gene TRBV7-6, with unresolved D. There are 14 residues in the CDR3. The V and J ends lost 1 base and 0 bases respectively, with 4 bases between them. Per germline, CDR1 SGHVS and CDR2 FNYEAQ. The CDR3 loop is CASSLDGSNQPQHF. CDR3 DNA: TGTGCCAGCAGCTTAGACGGTAGCAATCAGCCCCAGCATTTT.

This clone was seen only once. In DNA, the CDR3 is TGTGCCAGCAGTGAAACCTCGACAGGGGACGGCTACACCTTC. Translated: CASSETSTGDGYTF. The chain uses TRBV25-1 and TRBJ1-2; 8 positions agree with TRBD1. J gave up 8 bases and V 2 bases, and 7 bases lay outside the gene matches. The CDR3 extends over 14 amino acids. Germline CDR1 reads MGHDK; CDR2 reads SYGVNS.

The chain is built from TRBV28 and TRBJ2-1, with TRBD2 matching 11 bases. Germline loops: CDR1 MDHEN, CDR2 SYDVKM. The CDR3 runs 17 residues. After removal of 1 base from V and 4 bases from J, the junction contained 6 bases not matched to a gene. CDR3 region: CASSLLDWTSGYNEQFF. CDR3 nucleotide sequence: TGTGCCAGCAGTTTATTGGATTGGACTAGCGGGTACAATGAGCAGTTCTTC.

This rearrangement joins TRBV28 to TRBJ1-5; 8 nucleotides line up with TRBD1. This CDR3 comprises 15 residues. Germline V gives CDR1 MDHEN, CDR2 SYDVKM. Trimming cost V 10 bases and J 7 bases; bases outside gene matches: 15. The CDR3 reads CATKTRGQLGQPQHF. DNA of the CDR3: TGTGCCACCAAAACCAGGGGGCAATTAGGGCAGCCCCAGCATTTT.

The J gene is TRBJ1-2, the V gene TRBV9, with 7 bases that match TRBD1. The germline V gene has CDR1 SGDLS and CDR2 YYNGEE. V was clipped by 2 bases and J by 0 bases; unmatched bases: 1. The CDR3 contains 14 residues. Here the CDR3 DNA reads TGTGCCAGCAGCGTGGGGACAGCTAACTATGGCTACACCTTC. It encodes CASSVGTANYGYTF.

V and J are TRBV6-5 and TRBJ1-5, with 7 nucleotides matching TRBD1. The CDR3 sequence is 13 residues long. V dropped 5 bases and J dropped 7; count of bases not matched to a gene: 5. Germline CDR1 is MNHEY and CDR2 is SVGAGI. The CDR3 spells CASSPTGKQPQHF. CDR3 nucleotides: TGTGCCAGCAGTCCGACAGGGAAACAGCCCCAGCATTTT.

Details on this clone: At the DNA level, this CDR3 is encoded by other sequences in the same sample as well. The V gene is TRBV7-9, the J gene TRBJ2-7; TRBD2 is a possible D gene (5 bases). Germline V gene data show CDR1 as SEHNR and CDR2 as FQNEAQ (reference sequence). The CDR3 runs 12 residues. V gave up 6 bases and J gave up 2 bases, with 8 bases separating them. The CDR3, as DNA: TGTGCCAGCAGTCCCGGGACCTACGAGCAGTACTTC. Amino acids: CASSPGTYEQYF. Filled out from reference TRBV7-9 and TRBJ2-7, the complete variable domain reads DTGVSQNPRHKITKRGQNVTFRCDPISEHNRLYWYRQTLGQGPEFLTYFQNEAQLEKSRLLSDRFSAERPKGSFSTLEIQRTEQGDSAMYLCASSPGTYEQYFGPGTRLTVT.

This sequence joins TRBV27 and TRBJ1-3; unclear D gene. CDR1 MNHEY and CDR2 SMNVEV come from the germline V gene (reference sequence). The V end lost 5 bases, the J end lost 0 bases, and 14 bases lay between the germline ends. CDR3 length: 16 residues. The CDR3 loop reads CASSRRHQSSGNTIYF. The CDR3 DNA follows: TGTGCCAGCAGTCGAAGACACCAAAGCTCTGGAAACACCATATATTTT.

The gene calls are TRBV7-2 and TRBJ1-1, with D possibly matching TRBD1 (6 bases). The V gene's germline CDR1 is SGHTA and CDR2 FQGNSA. Between the trimmed V and J ends, which lost 1 base and 1 base, there was a span of 10 bases. The CDR3 is made up of 15 amino acids. CDR3 in DNA: TGTGCCAGCAGCTTAGTGATGGGGGCGAACACTGAAGCTTTCTTT. This sequence encodes CASSLVMGANTEAFF.

V usage is TRBV6-5 and J usage is TRBJ1-6; 10 bases line up with TRBD1. Germline lookup yields CDR1 MNHEY and CDR2 SVGAGI. V was pared by 7 bases and J by 7 bases, with 4 bases of the junction left unmatched. This CDR3 is built from 14 residues. The CDR3 DNA reads as TGTGCCAGCACCAAGGGACAGGGGAATTCACCCCTCCACTTT. This translates into CASTKGQGNSPLHF.

V gene TRBV24-1 combines with J gene TRBJ2-2; TRBD1 might be the D (6 bases). The CDR3 covers 17 residues. Germline V gives CDR1 KGHDR, CDR2 SFDVKD. Trimming stripped 3 bases from V and 1 base from J, with 14 bases between. The CDR3 DNA reads TGTGCCACCAGTGATGTTAGATCCAGGGGGAACACCGGGGAGCTGTTTTTT. Translated, it gives CATSDVRSRGNTGELFF.